The 2 T cell receptor beta chains below come from one sample, sequenced in a study of cytomegalovirus exposure and HLA in healthy donors. 60 Vbeta and 13 Jbeta primers were used in PCR. The repertoire was sequenced with immunoSEQ multiplex PCR; TCRdb's copy has only in-frame clones and lacks some. The table records around 120,000 clones, less than 75% of them present only once. The sample taken for sequencing was PBMCs. Receptor source: a man aged 35 to 55 in good health and CMV-seropositive.

The chain combines TRBV27 with TRBJ1-1; D remains unclear. The V and J ends lost 3 bases and 5 bases respectively, with 16 bases between them. Germline V lookup: CDR1 MNHEY, CDR2 SMNVEV (reference sequence). The CDR3 runs 15 residues. This CDR3 reads CASSLGPGGSTEAFF. The CDR3 coding sequence is TGTGCCAGCAGTTTGGGCCCGGGAGGGTCGACTGAAGCTTTCTTT.

With respect to this clone: Additional DNA sequences in this sample encode the identical CDR3. The chain carries TRBV10-1 and TRBJ2-1; a possible D gene is TRBD2 (7 bases). V was pared by 3 bases and J by 9 bases, with 21 bases between. The length of the CDR3 is 16 residues. Germline values: CDR1 WNHNN, CDR2 SYGVQD (reference sequence). CDR3 region: CASSDPGTGGMLEQFF. CDR3 bases: TGCGCCAGCAGTGACCCCGGGACGGGGGGCATGCTTGAGCAGTTCTTC.